The source of this T cell receptor beta chain is a study of cytomegalovirus exposure and HLA in healthy donors. Study results and caveats: Specificity for CMV antigens was confirmed in vitro for a few of the CMV-associated chains.

Worth noting for this clone: Its antigen is not identified.

Participants comprised healthy donors of bone marrow. PCR used 60 Vbeta primers and 13 Jbeta primers. Assay used: immunoSEQ multiplex PCR; TCRdb lists only in-frame clones, some missing. This repertoire comprises tens of thousands of clones; its ten largest clones make up approximately 3.9%. This CDR3 has 15 amino acids. Trimming cost V 7 bases and J 7 bases; bases outside gene matches: 11. Germline V lookup: CDR1 SGHNT, CDR2 YYREEE (reference sequence). The sequence came from a female donor in good health and CMV-seropositive. Sample: PBMCs. V gene TRBV5-4 combines with J gene TRBJ2-2, with 9 nucleotides matching TRBD2. The CDR3, as DNA: TGTGCCAGCGAAATTGCGGGAGGGCCCAGCGGGGAGCTGTTTTTT. This sequence encodes CASEIAGGPSGELFF.